This T cell receptor beta chain emerged from a study of cytomegalovirus exposure and HLA in healthy donors. This clone was observed a handful of times. Vbeta (60) and Jbeta (13) primers were used in the PCR. Method: immunoSEQ multiplex PCR; TCRdb's copy keeps in-frame clones and lacks some. The sample lists over 120,000 clones, approximately 70% occurring once. This CDR3 region has 15 residues. Germline V gives CDR1 SGDLS, CDR2 YYNGEE. V was cut by 0 bases and J by 0 bases, with 9 bases left in between. Input material: PBMCs. This clonotype was sampled from a woman in her sixties or seventies in good health and CMV-seropositive. The chain has TRBV9 and TRBJ1-1, with D perhaps TRBD1 (5 bases). As DNA, the CDR3 is TGTGCCAGCAGCGTAGGACAGCTTATGAACACTGAAGCTTTCTTT. Its protein is CASSVGQLMNTEAFF.